The text below deals with one TCR beta chain. Antigen specificity is unknown. This sample's time point: cycle 4 day 1 (C4D1), after less than seven weeks of nivolumab. Brentuximab vedotin exposure varied among the patients, all of whom had relapsed after autologous stem cell transplantation. Patients had relapsed/refractory classical Hodgkin lymphoma with complete response, partial response or progressive disease as best response. Some clones are missing from TCRdb's copy, which holds only in-frame ones; the method was immunoSEQ multiplex PCR. Of 57,000 or so clones in the sample, about 85% were seen once. This specimen belongs to a study of PD-1 blockade in classical Hodgkin lymphoma. Study-wide results and limits: The repertoire differences lack a defined cause, possibly disease activity or prior therapy.

Per the germline V gene, CDR1 is SGHAT and CDR2 is FQNNGV. The CDR3 length is 12 residues. The ends were cut back, 4 bases at V and 2 bases at J, with 6 bases in the middle. The chain has TRBV11-2 and TRBJ2-7; D ambiguous. The material was peripheral blood mononuclear cells (PBMCs), obtained before the fourth cycle of nivolumab. This receptor was taken from a human donor with classical Hodgkin lymphoma. The CDR3 region is CASSWGTYEQYF. The CDR3 nucleotides are TGTGCCAGCAGCTGGGGAACCTACGAGCAGTACTTC.